This TCR beta chain is from a study of shared clonotypes between healthy human individuals. Cells designated naive CD8 were CD45RO-negative and were positively selected for CCR7, with terminally differentiated effector memory CD45RA+ cells excluded. Each of the donors was a healthy adult who was HIV-negative and had not had a recent acute infection or vaccination. Germline CDR1 and CDR2: MGHRA and YSYEKL. CDR3 length: 16 residues. J lost 9 bases, V lost 0 bases, and 12 bases had no gene match. Only in-frame clones appear in the TCRdb table, and some are missing; sequencing was by immunoSEQ multiplex PCR. The sample lists about 2.1 million clones, about 93% occurring once.

The sequence derives from a man younger than 30 in good health. Some clones in this sample may be carry-over from other donors' samples. Sequencing was carried out using naive CD8+ T cells from PBMCs. The chain carries TRBV4-1 and TRBJ2-3; the match to TRBD2 covers 7 bases. The CDR3 loop is CASSQDSRTRPLTQYF. DNA of the CDR3: TGCGCCAGCAGCCAAGATAGTAGGACTAGACCTTTAACGCAGTATTTT.